This entry lists 7 T cell receptor beta chains sequenced from one sample in a study of blood T cell repertoires in COVID-19. Produced via immunoSEQ multiplex PCR; TCRdb's table is partial and in-frame only. This table has hundreds of thousands of clones, 83% appearing once. The sample consisted of peripheral blood. The origin of the receptors is a woman in her 40s with active or convalescent COVID-19.

The V gene is TRBV5-5, the J gene TRBJ2-3; D is perhaps TRBD2 (5 bases). Germline V CDR1 and CDR2: SGHKS, YYEKEE (reference sequence). V lost 0 bases, J lost 4 bases, and 9 bases lay in between. CDR3 length equals 14 residues. CDR3 residues: CASSLAARADTQYF. DNA of the CDR3: TGTGCCAGCAGCTTGGCCGCGAGGGCAGATACGCAGTATTTT.

V is TRBV6-5 and J is TRBJ1-2; tentatively, D is TRBD1 (5 bases). Trimming took off 8 bases at V and 2 bases at J, with 12 bases between the two ends. This CDR3 region has 13 residues. CDR1 and CDR2 (germline): MNHEY, SVGAGI. The CDR3 region is CASRPAGNYGYTF. CDR3 bases: TGTGCCAGCCGCCCAGCAGGGAACTATGGCTACACCTTC.

The rearrangement links TRBV15 to TRBJ1-1; tentatively, D is TRBD1 (5 bases). The CDR3 extends over 15 amino acids. CDR1 LNHNV and CDR2 YYDKDF come from the germline V gene (reference sequence). V was cut by 1 base and J by 11 bases, with 20 bases left in between. DNA of the CDR3: TGTGCCACCAGCAGAGTTAGGCAGGGCGGAGCGCGCGCTTTCTTT. Translation: CATSRVRQGGARAFF.

This clone showed up many times. The chain employs TRBV27 and TRBJ1-3; D is possibly TRBD1 (5 bases). The CDR3 extends over 17 amino acids. Trimming stripped 6 bases from V and 0 bases from J, with 18 bases between. The germline gives CDR1 MNHEY, CDR2 SMNVEV (reference sequence). CDR3 bases: TGTGCCAGCAGGGGAGCGGGGCAGGAACACTCTGGAAACACCATATATTTT. Amino acid sequence: CASRGAGQEHSGNTIYF.

In this sample, this clone turned up a few times. The CDR3 DNA reads TGTGCCAGCACCATTCGGGGGGAAACTGAAGCTTTCTTT. Translation: CASTIRGETEAFF. The chain carries TRBV28 and TRBJ1-1, with a weak D call TRBD1 (5 bases). The CDR3 is 13 residues long. V lost 7 bases, J lost 5 bases, and 14 bases lay in between. CDR1 and CDR2 from the germline V gene are MDHEN and SYDVKM.

For the CDR3, the DNA is TGTGCCAGCAGCTTAACCCACACAGCGGACTATGGCTACACCTTC. Its translation is CASSLTHTADYGYTF. This chain connects TRBV7-9 to TRBJ1-2; unclear D gene. The CDR3 consists of 15 residues. V lost 2 bases and J lost 3, with 13 bases in between. Looked up from germline, CDR1 is SEHNR and CDR2 is FQNEAQ (reference sequence).

V usage is TRBV2 and J usage is TRBJ1-2; possible D gene TRBD1, 5 bases. Per germline, CDR1 SNHLY and CDR2 FYNNEI. V lost 8 bases and J lost 8, with 21 bases in between. The CDR3 length is 14 residues. CDR3 nucleotide sequence: TGTGCCAGCGTGGGTCAGCAGGGTGGAAGGGGCTACACCTTC. Protein product: CASVGQQGGRGYTF.